Each of the 24 T cell receptor beta chains below was sequenced from the same sample in a study of cytomegalovirus exposure and HLA in healthy donors. The study ran its PCR with 60 Vbeta and 13 Jbeta primers. The data were produced by immunoSEQ multiplex PCR, yet TCRdb's version contains in-frame clones alone and is incomplete. The sample yields some 110,000 clones, around three quarters seen once. The sample comprised PBMCs. Source of these receptors: a man aged 25 to 40 in good health and CMV-seropositive.

J is TRBJ2-1 and V is TRBV5-1; 9 nucleotides align to TRBD2. Germline-derived CDR1 and CDR2 are SGHRS and YFSETQ. The junction had 12 bases not matched to a gene; V was cut back by 2 bases and J by 6 bases. The CDR3 runs to 17 residues. The CDR3, as DNA: TGCGCCAGCAGCTTTCTGGCGGGAGGGCTATCGGGCAATGAGCAGTTCTTC. Protein: CASSFLAGGLSGNEQFF. Variable domain in full (rest from reference TRBV5-1 and TRBJ2-1): KAGVTQTPRYLIKTRGQQVTLSCSPISGHRSVSWYQQTPGQGLQFLFEYFSETQRNKGNFPGRFSGRQFSNSRSEMNVSTLELGDSALYLCASSFLAGGLSGNEQFFGPGTRLTVL.

The chain has TRBV28 and TRBJ1-5; D is unclear. V lost 3 bases, J lost 7 bases, and 19 bases lay in between. The CDR3 loop spans 16 amino acids. The germline CDR1 and CDR2 sequences are MDHEN and SYDVKM. For the CDR3, the DNA is TGTGCCAGCAGTTTGCGTGGGAGGATCCGAGGGCAGCCCCAGCATTTT. Translation: CASSLRGRIRGQPQHF.

The V gene is TRBV7-9, the J gene TRBJ1-6, with D possibly being TRBD1 (5 bases). Germline V lookup: CDR1 SEHNR, CDR2 FQNEAQ (reference sequence). The CDR3 runs 13 residues. V lost 4 bases and J lost 9, with 10 bases in between. DNA for the CDR3: TGTGCCAGCAGCTCTCAACAGGTTTCACCCCTCCACTTT. It yields the protein CASSSQQVSPLHF.

This chain uses TRBV29-1 with TRBJ2-7; 7 nucleotides agree with TRBD1. The CDR3 runs to 12 residues. Germline CDR1 SQVTM, CDR2 ANQGSEA. V dropped 5 bases and J dropped 2; count of bases not matched to a gene: 3. The CDR3 nucleotides read TGCAGCGTTTTGACAGGGCCCTACGAGCAGTACTTC. Encoded protein: CSVLTGPYEQYF.

This chain joins TRBV4-2 and TRBJ1-2; a weak D match, TRBD1 (5 bases). The CDR3 contains 14 residues. Between the trimmed V and J ends, which lost 4 bases and 2 bases, there was a span of 11 bases. CDR1 is LGHNA, CDR2 YNFKEQ, per germline. This chain's CDR3 is CASSLGGVNYGYTF. The CDR3 nucleotides are TGTGCCAGCAGCCTGGGAGGGGTGAACTATGGCTACACCTTC.

The genes are TRBV21-1 and TRBJ2-1; no check of the table's D call, TRBD2, against the DNA was made. TRBV21-1 constitutes a pseudogene. The CDR3 contains 15 residues. CDR3: CASSKAAGGRGEQFF. DNA for the CDR3: TGTGCCAGCAGCAAAGCGGCGGGGGGGCGAGGTGAGCAGTTCTTC.

The V gene is TRBV11-2, the J gene TRBJ1-5; D uncertain. Trimming pared 5 bases from V and 3 bases from J, leaving 8 bases between. CDR3 length: 13 residues. Per germline, CDR1 SGHAT and CDR2 FQNNGV. The DNA of the CDR3 is TGTGCCAGCAGCCTTCTTCTCAATCAGCCCCAGCATTTT. This gives the protein CASSLLLNQPQHF.

The V and J genes are TRBV4-1 and TRBJ2-7; 11 bases agree with TRBD1. This CDR3 has 15 amino acids. Germline V gene lookup returns CDR1 MGHRA and CDR2 YSYEKL. V lost 3 bases to trimming and J lost 7 bases; unmatched junction nucleotides: 8. CDR3 amino acids: CASSHGQGAIREQYF. In DNA form, the CDR3 reads TGCGCCAGCAGCCATGGACAGGGGGCGATTCGGGAGCAGTACTTC.

The V gene is TRBV11-2, the J gene TRBJ2-3, with D tentatively TRBD2 (6 bases). This CDR3 has 15 amino acids. V was shortened by 2 bases and J by 6 bases, with 15 bases between the two germline ends. Per germline, CDR1 SGHAT and CDR2 FQNNGV. In nucleotides, the CDR3 is TGTGCCAGCAGCTTACGAGGGACTCCTAAGGATACGCAGTATTTT. Translated: CASSLRGTPKDTQYF.

The chain is built from TRBV2 and TRBJ2-6; a possible D gene is TRBD1 (5 bases). Germline CDR1 SNHLY, CDR2 FYNNEI. This CDR3 comprises 15 residues. V shed 8 bases and J shed 0 bases, with 11 bases lying between them. CDR3 sequence reads: CASGQGYSGANVLTF. CDR3 DNA: TGTGCCAGCGGCCAGGGTTACTCTGGGGCCAACGTCCTGACTTTC.

The V and J genes are TRBV5-1 and TRBJ2-7, with 7 bases aligning to TRBD1. The ends lost 7 bases at V and 2 bases at J; junction bases unmatched: 9. The germline V gene encodes CDR1 SGHRS and CDR2 YFSETQ. The CDR3 covers 14 residues. As DNA, the CDR3 is TGCGCCAGCGCAGGGGGAGACAGGGCCTACGAGCAGTACTTC. Its protein product is CASAGGDRAYEQYF.

This sequence joins TRBV7-9 and TRBJ2-1; the match to TRBD2 covers 11 bases. Germline CDR1 reads SEHNR; CDR2 reads FQNEAQ (reference sequence). The CDR3 length is 15 residues. The V segment lost 0 bases and the J segment 5 bases; nucleotides outside the gene matches: 0. This CDR3 is CASSLASGGDNEQFF. For the CDR3, the DNA is TGTGCCAGCAGCTTAGCTAGCGGGGGGGACAATGAGCAGTTCTTC.

The V gene is TRBV15, the J gene TRBJ2-3; D unresolved. This CDR3 region has 14 residues. CDR1 is LNHNV and CDR2 is YYDKDF in the germline V gene (reference sequence). Between the trimmed V and J ends, which lost 5 bases and 0 bases, there was a span of 9 bases. This CDR3 is CATSSTRSTDTQYF. Written as DNA, the CDR3 is TGTGCCACCAGCTCGACACGGAGCACAGATACGCAGTATTTT.

The J gene is TRBJ2-5, the V gene TRBV5-1, with 7 bases lining up with TRBD2. The CDR3 covers 15 residues. V lost 0 bases, J lost 2 bases, and 4 bases stayed unmatched. CDR1 and CDR2 from the germline V gene are SGHRS and YFSETQ. The CDR3 sequence: CASSLEVAGQETQYF. CDR3 DNA sequence: TGCGCCAGCAGCTTGGAGGTAGCGGGTCAAGAGACCCAGTACTTC. Full variable domain (missing parts from reference TRBV5-1 and TRBJ2-5): KAGVTQTPRYLIKTRGQQVTLSCSPISGHRSVSWYQQTPGQGLQFLFEYFSETQRNKGNFPGRFSGRQFSNSRSEMNVSTLELGDSALYLCASSLEVAGQETQYFGPGTRLLVL.

The CDR3 loop reads CASSQAPTGDTFREAFF. CDR3 DNA: TGCGCCAGCAGCCAAGCGCCGACAGGGGATACCTTCCGTGAAGCTTTCTTT. The chain recombines TRBV4-1 with TRBJ1-1; TRBD1 agrees at 8 bases. V lost 1 base and J lost 7; bases outside the gene matches: 14. The CDR3 covers 17 residues. Looked up from germline, CDR1 is MGHRA and CDR2 is YSYEKL.

This sequence joins TRBV30 and TRBJ1-1; D not resolved. Per germline, CDR1 GTSNPN and CDR2 SVGIG (reference sequence). The CDR3 extends over 14 amino acids. V lost 2 bases and J 7 bases, leaving 17 bases between the germline ends. CDR3 bases: TGTGCCTGGAGTCTTACCTTATTCGGGGATGAAGCTTTCTTT. Translated, it gives CAWSLTLFGDEAFF.

The chain is built from TRBV6-4 and TRBJ1-2; 11 bases map to TRBD1. The germline V gene has CDR1 MRHNA and CDR2 SNTAGT. The CDR3 is 14 residues long. Unmatched junction bases numbered 4, after V lost 6 bases and J lost 4 bases. The DNA for the CDR3 is TGTGCCAGCAGACGGGACAGGGGGTCCTATGGCTACACCTTC. It yields the protein CASRRDRGSYGYTF.

This clone was observed a few times. The V call is TRBV19, the J call TRBJ2-5, with D possibly matching TRBD1 (5 bases). The CDR3 covers 13 residues. Trimming cost V 2 bases and J 2 bases, with 6 bases left between them. Germline V gives CDR1 LNHDA, CDR2 SQIVND (reference sequence). CDR3 nucleotides: TGTGCCAGTAGTATACAGGGACAAGAGACCCAGTACTTC. It specifies CASSIQGQETQYF.

The V gene is TRBV28, the J gene TRBJ2-3, with TRBD2 identical over 8 bases. Losses at the gene ends were 7 bases for V and 2 bases for J; bases not matched to a gene: 11. The CDR3 is 16 residues long. Germline values: CDR1 MDHEN, CDR2 SYDVKM. This CDR3 reads CASTSGGGRYTDTQYF. CDR3 coding DNA: TGTGCCAGCACCTCGGGGGGCGGGAGGTACACAGATACGCAGTATTTT.

The chain joins TRBV16 to TRBJ2-3; 9 bases map to TRBD2. Germline values: CDR1 KGHSY, CDR2 FQNENV. Losses at the gene ends were 4 bases for V and 1 base for J; bases not matched to a gene: 6. The CDR3 runs 16 residues. CDR3 region: CASSPGASGGTDTQYF. The DNA for the CDR3 is TGTGCCAGCAGCCCCGGGGCTAGCGGGGGCACAGATACGCAGTATTTT.

CDR3 DNA sequence: TGTGCCAGCAGCTTGGGCCCCGGGACTAGAACGGATACGCAGTATTTT. It specifies CASSLGPGTRTDTQYF. J is TRBJ2-3 and V is TRBV5-6; TRBD2 matches 8 bases. Germline CDR1 is SGHDT and CDR2 is YYEEEE. The CDR3 has 16 amino acids. V dropped 0 bases and J dropped 6; count of bases not matched to a gene: 9.

The chain employs TRBV5-4 and TRBJ1-1; maybe TRBD1 (5 bases). Germline-derived CDR1 and CDR2 are SGHNT and YYREEE (reference sequence). The CDR3 extends over 15 amino acids. V was clipped by 3 bases and J by 1 base, with 13 bases between them. The CDR3 reads CASSSSDRENTEAFF. The CDR3 DNA reads TGTGCCAGCAGCTCCTCTGACAGAGAGAACACTGAAGCTTTCTTT.

This chain connects TRBV6-5 to TRBJ2-5, with D unresolved. The CDR3 covers 13 residues. V dropped 8 bases and J dropped 1 base, with 11 bases sitting between them. The V gene's germline CDR1 is MNHEY and CDR2 SVGAGI. DNA of the CDR3: TGTGCCAGCGGTTTGAGATTCCAAGAGACCCAGTACTTC. Translation gives CASGLRFQETQYF.

J is TRBJ2-7 and V is TRBV5-4, with 8 bases that match TRBD1. CDR1 is SGHNT and CDR2 is YYREEE in the germline V gene (reference sequence). The CDR3 runs 14 residues. The J segment lost 5 bases and the V segment lost 5 bases, leaving 9 bases of the junction unmatched. CDR3 amino acids: CASRAGQGSHEQYF. In DNA, the CDR3 is TGTGCCAGCAGGGCTGGACAGGGTTCCCACGAGCAGTACTTC.